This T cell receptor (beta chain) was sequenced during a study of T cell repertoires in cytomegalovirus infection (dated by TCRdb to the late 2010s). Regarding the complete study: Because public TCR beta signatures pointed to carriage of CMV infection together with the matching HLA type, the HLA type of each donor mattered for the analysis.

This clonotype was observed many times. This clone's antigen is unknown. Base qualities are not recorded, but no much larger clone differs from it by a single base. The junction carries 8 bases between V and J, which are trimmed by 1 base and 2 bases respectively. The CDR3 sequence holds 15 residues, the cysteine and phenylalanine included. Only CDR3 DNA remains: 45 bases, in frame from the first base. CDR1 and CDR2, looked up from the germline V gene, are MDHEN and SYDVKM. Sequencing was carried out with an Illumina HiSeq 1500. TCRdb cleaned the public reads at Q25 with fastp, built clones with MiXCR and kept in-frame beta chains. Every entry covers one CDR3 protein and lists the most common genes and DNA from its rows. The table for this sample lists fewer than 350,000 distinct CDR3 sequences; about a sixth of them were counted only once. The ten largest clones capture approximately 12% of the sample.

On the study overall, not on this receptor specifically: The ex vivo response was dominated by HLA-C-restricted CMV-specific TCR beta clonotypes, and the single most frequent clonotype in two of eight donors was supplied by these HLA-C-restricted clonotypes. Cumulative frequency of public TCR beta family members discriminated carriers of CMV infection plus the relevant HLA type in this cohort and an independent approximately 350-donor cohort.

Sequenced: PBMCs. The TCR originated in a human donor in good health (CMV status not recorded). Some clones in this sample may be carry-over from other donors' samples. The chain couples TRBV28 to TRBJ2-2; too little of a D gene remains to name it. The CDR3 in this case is CASSLSPYNTGELFF. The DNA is TGTGCCAGCAGTTTATCTCCATATAACACCGGGGAGCTGTTTTTT.